The sequence of this TCR beta chain was determined in a study of shared clonotypes between healthy human individuals. Whole-study findings and limits: Sequencing depth was a factor that was expected to affect clonotype sharing among donors. Among a few donors, around 5% of naive CD4 clonotypes were found in common. Generation probabilities were higher for clonotypes shared across all four sorted-subset donors than for unshared ones.

There are a few counts of this clone. Its antigen is still unknown. This CDR3 spans 14 amino acids. V shed 4 bases and J shed 3 bases, with 11 bases lying between them. The germline CDR1 and CDR2 sequences are SGDLS and YYNGEE. CD45RO-negative, CCR7-selected cells formed the naive CD8 fraction, which excluded terminally differentiated effector memory CD45RA+ cells. Sorted-subset replicate PCR reactions were performed with roughly 200 ng DNA, corresponding to tens of thousands of T cell genomes. Sequencing used immunoSEQ multiplex PCR; TCRdb keeps in-frame clones, though not all of them. The sample contains approximately 2,000,000 clones, about 93% of which appear only once.

V is TRBV9 and J is TRBJ1-3; a weak D match, TRBD1 (5 bases). Material for sequencing was naive CD8+ T cells from PBMCs. This TCR derives from a man younger than 35 in good health. Some clones in this sample may be carry-over from other donors' samples. CDR3 DNA sequence: TGTGCCAGCAGCCTGCAGGGTAATGGAAACACCATATATTTT. This translates into CASSLQGNGNTIYF.